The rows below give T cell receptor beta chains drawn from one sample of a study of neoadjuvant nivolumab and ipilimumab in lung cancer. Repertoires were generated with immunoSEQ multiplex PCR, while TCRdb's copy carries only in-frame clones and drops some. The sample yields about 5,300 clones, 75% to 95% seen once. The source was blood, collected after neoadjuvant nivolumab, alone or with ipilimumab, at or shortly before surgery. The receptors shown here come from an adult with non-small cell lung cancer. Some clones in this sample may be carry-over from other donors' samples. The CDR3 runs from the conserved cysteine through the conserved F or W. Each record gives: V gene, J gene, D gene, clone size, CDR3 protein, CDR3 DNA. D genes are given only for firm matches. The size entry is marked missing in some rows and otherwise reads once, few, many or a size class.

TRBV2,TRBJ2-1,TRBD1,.,CASRTPTGNGEQFF,TGTGCCAGCAGGACTCCGACAGGGAATGGTGAGCAGTTCTTC
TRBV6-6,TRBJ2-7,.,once,CASSSAGLYSYEQYF,TGTGCCAGCAGTTCAGCCGGGCTATACTCCTACGAGCAGTACTTC
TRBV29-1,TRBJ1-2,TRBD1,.,CSVRTGANYGYTF,TGCAGCGTTCGGACAGGGGCTAACTATGGCTACACCTTC
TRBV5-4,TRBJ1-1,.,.,CASSLEWSLNTEAFF,TGTGCCAGCAGCTTGGAGTGGTCACTGAACACTGAAGCTTTCTTT
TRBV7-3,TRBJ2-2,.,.,CASSLGGRTGELFF,TGTGCCAGCAGCTTAGGAGGACGCACCGGGGAGCTGTTTTTT
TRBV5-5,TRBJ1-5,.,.,CASSRAPTGVESPQHF,TGTGCCAGCAGTCGAGCCCCTACAGGTGTGGAAAGCCCCCAGCATTTT
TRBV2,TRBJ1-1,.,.,CASSDLGWSTEAFF,TGTGCCAGCAGTGATTTGGGGTGGAGCACTGAAGCTTTCTTT
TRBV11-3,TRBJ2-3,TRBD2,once,CASSRSGRTDTQYF,TGTGCCAGCAGCCGTAGCGGGAGGACAGATACGCAGTATTTT
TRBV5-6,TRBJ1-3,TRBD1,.,CASRGQGQTIYF,TGTGCCAGCCGGGGACAGGGTCAAACCATATATTTT
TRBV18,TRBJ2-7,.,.,CASSPPARDEQYF,TGTGCCAGCTCACCACCGGCGAGGGACGAGCAGTACTTC
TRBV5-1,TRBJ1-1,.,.,CASRSRPSQGKTEAFF,TGCGCCAGCAGATCCCGACCCTCCCAGGGGAAGACTGAAGCTTTCTTT
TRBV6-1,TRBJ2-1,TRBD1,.,CASSEYRGRLDNEQFF,TGTGCCAGCAGTGAATACAGGGGGCGCTTAGACAATGAGCAGTTCTTC
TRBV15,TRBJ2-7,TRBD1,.,CATSRDRTGGRHEQYF,TGTGCCACCAGCAGAGACAGGACAGGCGGTCGGCACGAGCAGTACTTC
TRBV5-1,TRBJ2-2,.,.,CASSIQGLETGELFF,TGCGCCAGCAGCATACAGGGACTGGAAACCGGGGAGCTGTTTTTT
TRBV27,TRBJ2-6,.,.,CASSLDPGEPNRANVLTF,TGTGCCAGCAGCTTAGATCCGGGAGAGCCCAATAGGGCCAACGTCCTGACTTTC
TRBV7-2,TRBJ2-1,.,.,CASSLAEQSLQFF,TGTGCCAGCAGCTTAGCGGAGCAGAGTTTGCAGTTCTTC
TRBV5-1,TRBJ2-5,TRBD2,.,CASTGLADETQYF,TGCGCCAGCACAGGACTAGCGGACGAGACCCAGTACTTC
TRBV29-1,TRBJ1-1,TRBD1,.,CSARTGGLDTEAFF,TGCAGCGCCCGGACAGGGGGCCTGGACACTGAAGCTTTCTTT
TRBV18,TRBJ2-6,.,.,CASSPPGRSGANVLTF,TGTGCCAGCTCACCACCGGGTCGATCCGGGGCCAACGTCCTGACTTTC
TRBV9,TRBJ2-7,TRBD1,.,CASSAGTGGAKSYEQYF,TGTGCCAGCAGCGCCGGGACAGGGGGCGCAAAGTCCTACGAGCAGTACTTC
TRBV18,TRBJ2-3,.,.,CASSPGSTETQYF,TGTGCCAGCTCACCGGGGAGCACAGAGACGCAGTATTTT
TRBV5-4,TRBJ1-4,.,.,CASSPWGRNEKLFF,TGTGCCAGCAGCCCTTGGGGAAGGAATGAAAAACTGTTTTTT
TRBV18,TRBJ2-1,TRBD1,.,CASSPQGASSYNEQFF,TGTGCCAGCTCACCCCAGGGGGCCAGCTCCTACAATGAGCAGTTCTTC
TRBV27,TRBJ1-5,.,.,CASSLQGNGNQPQHF,TGTGCCAGCAGTTTGCAGGGCAATGGCAATCAGCCCCAGCATTTT
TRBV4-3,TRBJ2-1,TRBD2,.,CASSQQAGGQGNEQFF,TGCGCCAGCAGCCAACAAGCGGGAGGCCAGGGAAATGAGCAGTTCTTC
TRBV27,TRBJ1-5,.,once,CASSSYRNQPQHF,TGTGCCAGCAGTTCGTACAGGAATCAGCCCCAGCATTTT